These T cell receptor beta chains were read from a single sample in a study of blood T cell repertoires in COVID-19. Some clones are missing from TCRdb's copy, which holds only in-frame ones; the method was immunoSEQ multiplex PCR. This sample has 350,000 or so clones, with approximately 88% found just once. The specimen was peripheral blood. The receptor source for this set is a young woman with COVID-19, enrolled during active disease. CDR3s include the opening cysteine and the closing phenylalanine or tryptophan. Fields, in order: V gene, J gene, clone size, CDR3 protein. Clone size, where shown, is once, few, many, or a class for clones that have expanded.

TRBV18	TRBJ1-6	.	CASSPYSSYNSPLHF
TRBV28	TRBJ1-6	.	CASSLDRVNSPLHF
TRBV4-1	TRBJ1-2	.	CASSQVTGGGEWGYTF
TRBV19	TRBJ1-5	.	CASSIQTGNQPQHF
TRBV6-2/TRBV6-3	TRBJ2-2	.	CASSLTLTGNSGELFF
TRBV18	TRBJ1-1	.	CASSPFKAVTEAFF
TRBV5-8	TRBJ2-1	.	CASSFGTHVNNEQFF
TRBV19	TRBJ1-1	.	CASTLGQGPLTEAFF
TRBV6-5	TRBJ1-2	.	CASSTGRFVTF
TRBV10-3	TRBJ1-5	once	CAIRGDRGSNQPQHF
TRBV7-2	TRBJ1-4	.	CASSPDGGYEKLFF
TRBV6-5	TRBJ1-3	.	CASSPDRSAGNTIYF
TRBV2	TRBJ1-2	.	CASSDSTGAAYGYTF
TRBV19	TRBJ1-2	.	CASSRGRDRGDYGYTF
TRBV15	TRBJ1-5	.	CATRGHDNQPQHF
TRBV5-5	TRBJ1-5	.	CASSQNRGAQPQHF
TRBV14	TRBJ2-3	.	CASSYSLVGARDTQYF
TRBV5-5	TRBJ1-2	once	CASSLAIIQGALTYGYTF
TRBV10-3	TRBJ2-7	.	CAISDPSGGAVEQYF
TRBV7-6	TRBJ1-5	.	CASSPLGGTGNQPQHF
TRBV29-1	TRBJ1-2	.	CWGGARANYGYTF
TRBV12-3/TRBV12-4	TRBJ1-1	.	CASSFRLASEAFF
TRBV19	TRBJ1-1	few	CATSGGVNTEAFF
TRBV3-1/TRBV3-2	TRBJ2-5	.	CASSPTGGPETQYF
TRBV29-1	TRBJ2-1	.	CSVDKTGGEQFF
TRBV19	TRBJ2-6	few	CASSNMDVLTF
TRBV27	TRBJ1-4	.	CASSLMPAGAREKLFF
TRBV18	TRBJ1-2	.	CASSPSTGRSLGYTF
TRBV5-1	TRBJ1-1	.	CASSFRPLPGQTNTEAFF
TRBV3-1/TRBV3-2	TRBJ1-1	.	CASSLHRSTEAFF
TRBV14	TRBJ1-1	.	CASSQGTAYSEAFF
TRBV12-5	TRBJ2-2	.	CASGSAGTARDTGELFF
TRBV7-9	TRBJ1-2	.	CASRPTGQGIRGYTF
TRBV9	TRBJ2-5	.	CASSIRQGAQETQYF
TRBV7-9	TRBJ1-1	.	CASSPQGMAEAFF
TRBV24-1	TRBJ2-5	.	CATSGAGQETQYF
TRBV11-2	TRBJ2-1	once	CASSADRGYGEQFF
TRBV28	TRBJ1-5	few	CASGDWGHRPQHF
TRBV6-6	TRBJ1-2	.	CASSYSMTGEMRYTF
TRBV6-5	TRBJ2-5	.	CASSYSGSPGETQYF
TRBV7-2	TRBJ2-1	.	CASSLDGQRGQFF
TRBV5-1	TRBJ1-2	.	CASSTSAQSYYGYTF
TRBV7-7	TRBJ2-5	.	CASSLGRQETQYF
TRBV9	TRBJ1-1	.	CASSDIRTGGTEAFF
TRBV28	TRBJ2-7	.	CASSLASGRYEQYF
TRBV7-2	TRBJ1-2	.	CANGQAQWGYTF
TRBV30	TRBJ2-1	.	CAWSVLAGGRITYNEQFF
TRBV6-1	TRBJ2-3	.	CASSERASGGFSTDTQYF
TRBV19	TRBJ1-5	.	CASSGESNQPQHF
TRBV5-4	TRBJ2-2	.	CASSSNAGVTGELFF
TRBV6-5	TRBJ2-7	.	CASRKGQVYGEQYF